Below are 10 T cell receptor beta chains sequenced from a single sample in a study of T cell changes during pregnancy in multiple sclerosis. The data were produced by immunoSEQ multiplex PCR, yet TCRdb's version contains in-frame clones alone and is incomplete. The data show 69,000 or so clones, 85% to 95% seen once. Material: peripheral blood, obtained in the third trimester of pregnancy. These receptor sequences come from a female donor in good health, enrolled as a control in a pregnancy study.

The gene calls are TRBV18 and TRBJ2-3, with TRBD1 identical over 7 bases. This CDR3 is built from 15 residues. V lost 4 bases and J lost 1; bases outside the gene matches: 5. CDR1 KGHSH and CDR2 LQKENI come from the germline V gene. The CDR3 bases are TGTGCCAGCTCACAAAGACAGGGACGCACAGATACGCAGTATTTT. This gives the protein CASSQRQGRTDTQYF.

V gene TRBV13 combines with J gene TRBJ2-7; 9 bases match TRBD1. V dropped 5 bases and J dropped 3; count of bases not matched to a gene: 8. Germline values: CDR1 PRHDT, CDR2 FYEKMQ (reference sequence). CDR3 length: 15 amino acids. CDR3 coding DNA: TGTGCCAGCAGCCCCCGGGGGACAGGGAGCTACGAGCAGTACTTC. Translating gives CASSPRGTGSYEQYF.

This CDR3 reads CASKRSTGLAQETQYF. The CDR3, as DNA: TGTGCCAGTAAACGCTCTACAGGTTTGGCCCAAGAGACCCAGTACTTC. This chain links TRBV6-4 with TRBJ2-5; perhaps TRBD1 as D (5 bases). Trimming left V 9 bases short and J 1 base short, with 21 bases between. Germline loops: CDR1 MRHNA, CDR2 SNTAGT. The CDR3 sequence is 16 residues long.

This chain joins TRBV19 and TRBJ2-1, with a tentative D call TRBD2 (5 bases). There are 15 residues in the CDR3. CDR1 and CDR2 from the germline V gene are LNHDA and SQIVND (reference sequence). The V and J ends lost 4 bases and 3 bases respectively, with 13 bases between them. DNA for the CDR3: TGTGCCAGTAGTAGATGGGGAGATCGCTACAATGAGCAGTTCTTC. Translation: CASSRWGDRYNEQFF.

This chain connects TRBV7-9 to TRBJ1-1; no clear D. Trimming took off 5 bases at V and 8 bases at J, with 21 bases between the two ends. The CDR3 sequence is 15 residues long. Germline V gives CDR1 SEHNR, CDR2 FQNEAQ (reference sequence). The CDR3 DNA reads TGTGCCAGCAGCCCAGGCCCCTTTCGCAATGGCGAAGCTTTCTTT. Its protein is CASSPGPFRNGEAFF.

The CDR3 region is CASSQISASNTGELFF. CDR3 nucleotide sequence: TGTGCCAGCAGCCAAATCTCGGCTAGTAACACCGGGGAGCTGTTTTTT. The gene calls are TRBV14 and TRBJ2-2; D is uncertain. Per germline, CDR1 SGHDN and CDR2 FVKESK. V shed 2 bases and J shed 2 bases, with 12 bases lying between them. This CDR3 is built from 16 residues.

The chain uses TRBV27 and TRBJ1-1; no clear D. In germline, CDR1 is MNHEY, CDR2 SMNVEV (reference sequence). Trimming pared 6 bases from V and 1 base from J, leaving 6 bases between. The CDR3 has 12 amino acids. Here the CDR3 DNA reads TGTGCCAGCAGGACGGGGAACACTGAAGCTTTCTTT. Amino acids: CASRTGNTEAFF.

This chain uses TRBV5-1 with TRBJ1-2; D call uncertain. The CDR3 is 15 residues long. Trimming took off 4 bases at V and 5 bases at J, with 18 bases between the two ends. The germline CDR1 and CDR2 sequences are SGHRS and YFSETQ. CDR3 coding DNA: TGCGCCAGCAGCCCAGACACATTCGGCGGGTATGGCTACACCTTC. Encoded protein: CASSPDTFGGYGYTF.

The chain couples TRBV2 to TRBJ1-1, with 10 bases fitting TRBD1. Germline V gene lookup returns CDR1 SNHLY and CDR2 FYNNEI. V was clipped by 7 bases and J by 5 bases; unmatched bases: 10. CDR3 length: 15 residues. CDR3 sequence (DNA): TGTGCCAGCACTCCGGCGACAGGGGGCAAGACTGAAGCTTTCTTT. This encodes CASTPATGGKTEAFF. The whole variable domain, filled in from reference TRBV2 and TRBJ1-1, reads EPEVTQTPSHQVTQMGQEVILRCVPISNHLYFYWYRQILGQKVEFLVSFYNNEISEKSEIFDDQFSVERPDGSNFTLKIRSTKLEDSAMYFCASTPATGGKTEAFFGQGTRLTVV.

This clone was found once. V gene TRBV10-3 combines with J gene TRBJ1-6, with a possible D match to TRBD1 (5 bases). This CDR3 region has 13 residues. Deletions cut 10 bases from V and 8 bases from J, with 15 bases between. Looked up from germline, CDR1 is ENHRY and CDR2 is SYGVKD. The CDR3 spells CATASGLDSPLHF. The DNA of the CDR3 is TGTGCCACCGCCTCAGGGTTAGATTCACCCCTCCACTTT.